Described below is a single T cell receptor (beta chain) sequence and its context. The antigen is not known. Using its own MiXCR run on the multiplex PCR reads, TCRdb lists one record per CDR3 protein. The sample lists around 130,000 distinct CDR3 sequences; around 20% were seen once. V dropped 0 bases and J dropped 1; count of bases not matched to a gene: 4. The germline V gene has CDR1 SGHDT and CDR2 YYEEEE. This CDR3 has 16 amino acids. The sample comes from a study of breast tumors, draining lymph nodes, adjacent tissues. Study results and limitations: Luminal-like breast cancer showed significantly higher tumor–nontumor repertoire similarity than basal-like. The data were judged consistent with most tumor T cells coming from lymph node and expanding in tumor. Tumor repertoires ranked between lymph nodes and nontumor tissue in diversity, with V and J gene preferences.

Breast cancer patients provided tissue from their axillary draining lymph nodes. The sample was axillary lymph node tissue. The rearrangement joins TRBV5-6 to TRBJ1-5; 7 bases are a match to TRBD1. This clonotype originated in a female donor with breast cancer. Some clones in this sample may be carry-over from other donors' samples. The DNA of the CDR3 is TGTGCCAGCAGCTTGGGGGGACAGTGGAGCAATCAGCCCCAGCATTTT. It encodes CASSLGGQWSNQPQHF.